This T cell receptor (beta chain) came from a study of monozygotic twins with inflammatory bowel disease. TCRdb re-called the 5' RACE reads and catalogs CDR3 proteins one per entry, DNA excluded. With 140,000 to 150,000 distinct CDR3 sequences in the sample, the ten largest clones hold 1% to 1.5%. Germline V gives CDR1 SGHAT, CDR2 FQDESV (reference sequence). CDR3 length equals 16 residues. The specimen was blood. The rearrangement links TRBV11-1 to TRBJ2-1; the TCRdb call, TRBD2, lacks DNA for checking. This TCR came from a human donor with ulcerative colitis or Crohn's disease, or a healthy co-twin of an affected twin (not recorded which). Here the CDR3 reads CASSLEPSGAFGEQFF.